This T cell receptor beta chain is drawn from a study of blood T cell repertoires in COVID-19. Assay: immunoSEQ multiplex PCR; the TCRdb copy retains only in-frame clones and omits some. The table lists roughly 120,000 clones, around four fifths of them singletons. CDR1 is DFQATT, CDR2 SNEGSKA, per germline (reference sequence). The CDR3 has 11 amino acids. V dropped 6 bases and J dropped 4 bases, with 6 bases sitting between them. The sequencing sample was made of peripheral blood. The rearrangement uses TRBV20-1 and TRBJ1-4; D ambiguous. The receptor was isolated from a man at least 80 years old with COVID-19, enrolled during active disease. CDR3 protein: CSASFNEKLFF. As DNA, the CDR3 is TGCAGTGCAAGCTTTAATGAAAAACTGTTTTTT.